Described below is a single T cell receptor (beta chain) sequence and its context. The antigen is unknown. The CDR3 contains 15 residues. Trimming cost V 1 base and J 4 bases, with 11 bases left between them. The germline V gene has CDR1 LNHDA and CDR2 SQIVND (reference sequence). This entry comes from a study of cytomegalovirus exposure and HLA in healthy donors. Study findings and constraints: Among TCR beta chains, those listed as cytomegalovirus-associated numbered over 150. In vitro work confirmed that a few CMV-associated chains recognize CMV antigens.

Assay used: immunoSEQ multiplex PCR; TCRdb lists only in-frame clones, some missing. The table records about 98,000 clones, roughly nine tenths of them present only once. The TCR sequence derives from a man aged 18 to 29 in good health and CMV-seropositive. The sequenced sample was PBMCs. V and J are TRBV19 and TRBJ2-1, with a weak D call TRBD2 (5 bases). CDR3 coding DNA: TGTGCCAGTAGTATAGGACGGGGTGCGTACAATGAGCAGTTCTTC. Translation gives CASSIGRGAYNEQFF.